Listed below are T cell receptor beta chains from one sample, sequenced in a study of CD8 T cells in ankylosing spondylitis. TCRdb ran MiXCR on the 5' RACE reads and lists one entry per CDR3 protein. The data contain around 150,000 distinct CDR3 sequences, under 45% of them singletons. Sequencing input: synovial fluid, either unsorted or a sorted T cell fraction (not recorded which). The receptors were gathered from a male donor with ankylosing spondylitis. The CDR3 runs from the conserved cysteine through the conserved F or W. The D gene is left open where the match is weak. Clone size is not always given. Where it is, it says once, few, many or a class for expanded clones.

size: few; D: -; J: TRBJ1-3; V: TRBV25-1; DNA: TGTGCCAGCAGTGAATCAACCCTGTCTGGAAACACCATATATTTT; CDR3: CASSESTLSGNTIYF
size: -; D: -; J: TRBJ2-3; V: TRBV4-3; DNA: TGCGCCAGCAGCCAAGACGGCGGATCCACAGATACGCAGTATTTT; CDR3: CASSQDGGSTDTQYF
size: -; D: -; J: TRBJ2-1; V: TRBV29-1; DNA: TGCAGCGTTGAACGACACAATGAGCAGTTCTTC; CDR3: CSVERHNEQFF
size: many; D: TRBD1; J: TRBJ2-1; V: TRBV29-1; DNA: TGCAGCGTCCCTAAGGGGGCGGATGAGCAGTTCTTC; CDR3: CSVPKGADEQFF
size: -; D: -; J: TRBJ2-1; V: TRBV6-1; DNA: TGTGCCAGCAAAGTATGGAGTGGGGGCGATGAGCAGTTCTTC; CDR3: CASKVWSGGDEQFF
size: few; D: TRBD2; J: TRBJ2-1; V: TRBV20-1; DNA: TGCAGTGCTAGAAGGGCTAACCGGGGAGGGAATGAGCAGTTCTTC; CDR3: CSARRANRGGNEQFF
size: -; D: -; J: TRBJ1-2; V: TRBV20-1; DNA: TGCAGTGCCTCGGCAACCGAGCTTCCTTATGGCTACACCTTC; CDR3: CSASATELPYGYTF
size: -; D: -; J: TRBJ1-1; V: TRBV5-6; DNA: TGTGCCAGCAGCTGCCCGATCGGGGGTCGAGCTTTCTTT; CDR3: CASSCPIGGRAFF
size: -; D: -; J: TRBJ2-5; V: TRBV28; DNA: TGTGCCAGCAGTTTAGGGGGCCCCGAGACCCAGTACTTC; CDR3: CASSLGGPETQYF
size: -; D: -; J: TRBJ1-2; V: TRBV16; DNA: TGTGCCAGCAGCCAAGGTTACAGGGATCGCGGCTACACCTTC; CDR3: CASSQGYRDRGYTF
size: many; D: -; J: TRBJ2-2; V: TRBV27; DNA: TGTGCCAGCAGTTTATTTCCCGGGGAGCTGTTTTTT; CDR3: CASSLFPGELFF
size: -; D: -; J: TRBJ1-5; V: TRBV7-2; DNA: TGTGCCAGCAGCTTGGGGGCGGGGGCGCTGAGCAATCAGCCCCAGCATTTT; CDR3: CASSLGAGALSNQPQHF
size: few; D: TRBD2; J: TRBJ2-1; V: TRBV12-3/TRBV12-4; DNA: TGTGCCAGCATAATGGGCGGGGGTCCTTACAATGAGCAGTTCTTC; CDR3: CASIMGGGPYNEQFF
size: -; D: -; J: TRBJ2-7; V: TRBV6-5; DNA: TGTGCCAGCAGCATCACAGGTTACGAGCAGTACTTC; CDR3: CASSITGYEQYF